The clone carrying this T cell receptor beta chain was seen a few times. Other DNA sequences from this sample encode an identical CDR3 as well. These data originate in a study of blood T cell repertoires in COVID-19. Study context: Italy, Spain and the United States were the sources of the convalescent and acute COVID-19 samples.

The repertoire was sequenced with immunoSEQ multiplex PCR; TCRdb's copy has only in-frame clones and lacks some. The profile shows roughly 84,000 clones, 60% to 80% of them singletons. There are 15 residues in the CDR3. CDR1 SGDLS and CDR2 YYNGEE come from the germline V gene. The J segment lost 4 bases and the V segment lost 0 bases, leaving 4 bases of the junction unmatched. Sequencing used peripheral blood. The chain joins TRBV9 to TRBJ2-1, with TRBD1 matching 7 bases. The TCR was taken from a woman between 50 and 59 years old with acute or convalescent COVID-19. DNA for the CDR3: TGTGCCAGCAGCGTAGCACAGGGGTCTTACAATGAGCAGTTCTTC. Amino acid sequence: CASSVAQGSYNEQFF.